This T cell receptor (beta chain) appears in the sequencing data of a study of T cells in Graves' hyperthyroidism and ophthalmopathy. Only a few counts were recorded for this clonotype. V dropped 0 bases and J dropped 1; count of bases not matched to a gene: 9. Looked up from germline, CDR1 is LGHDT and CDR2 is YNNKEL (reference sequence). The CDR3 runs 18 residues. Amplification targeted TCR beta CDR3 regions from RNA transcripts. First-round RT-PCR targeting the TCR CDR3 was performed with the HTBI primer set. MiXCR, applied by TCRdb to the multiplex PCR reads, yields one record per CDR3 protein. The repertoire holds about 300,000 distinct CDR3 sequences, with approximately 18% as singletons.

The V gene is TRBV3-1, the J gene TRBJ1-5, with TRBD1 matching over 7 bases. This clonotype originated in a man aged 45-60 years with Graves' ophthalmopathy. Material: blood. Here the CDR3 reads CASSQDLPRGGSNQPQHF. CDR3 nucleotides: TGTGCCAGCAGCCAAGATCTCCCCAGGGGGGGGAGCAATCAGCCCCAGCATTTT.